This T cell receptor (beta chain) derives from a study of blood T cell repertoires in COVID-19. About the research overall: The analysed material was cDNA or gDNA that came from T cells, B-cell-depleted T cells, or PBMCs.

Measured with immunoSEQ multiplex PCR; TCRdb has only the in-frame clones, and not every one. The sample yields 250,000 or so clones, approximately 89% seen once. The CDR3 has 13 residues. With 1 base removed from V and 4 bases from J, the gap between germline ends came to 8 bases. Germline lookup yields CDR1 SGHAT and CDR2 FQNNGV. The sequenced sample was peripheral blood. The clonotype originates from a man in his forties with active or convalescent COVID-19. The V call is TRBV11-2, the J call TRBJ2-7, with D unresolved. The CDR3 loop is CASSLAAGYEQYF. DNA of the CDR3: TGTGCCAGCAGCTTAGCTGCAGGTTACGAGCAGTACTTC.